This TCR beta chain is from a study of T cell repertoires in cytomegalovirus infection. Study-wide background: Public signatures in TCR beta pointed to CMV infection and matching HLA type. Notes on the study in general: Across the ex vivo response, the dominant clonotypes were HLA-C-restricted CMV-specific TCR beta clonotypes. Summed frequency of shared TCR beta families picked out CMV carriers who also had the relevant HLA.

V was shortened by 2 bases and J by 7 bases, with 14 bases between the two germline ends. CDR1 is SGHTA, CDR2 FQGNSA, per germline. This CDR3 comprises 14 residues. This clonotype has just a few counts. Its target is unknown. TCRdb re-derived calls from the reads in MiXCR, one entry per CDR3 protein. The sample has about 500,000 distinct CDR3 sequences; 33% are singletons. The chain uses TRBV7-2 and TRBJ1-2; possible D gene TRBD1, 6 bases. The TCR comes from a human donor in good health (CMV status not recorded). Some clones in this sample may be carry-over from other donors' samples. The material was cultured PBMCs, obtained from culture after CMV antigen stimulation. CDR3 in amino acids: CASSLTSGQAGYTF. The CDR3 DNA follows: TGTGCCAGCAGCTTAACCTCGGGACAAGCTGGCTACACCTTC.